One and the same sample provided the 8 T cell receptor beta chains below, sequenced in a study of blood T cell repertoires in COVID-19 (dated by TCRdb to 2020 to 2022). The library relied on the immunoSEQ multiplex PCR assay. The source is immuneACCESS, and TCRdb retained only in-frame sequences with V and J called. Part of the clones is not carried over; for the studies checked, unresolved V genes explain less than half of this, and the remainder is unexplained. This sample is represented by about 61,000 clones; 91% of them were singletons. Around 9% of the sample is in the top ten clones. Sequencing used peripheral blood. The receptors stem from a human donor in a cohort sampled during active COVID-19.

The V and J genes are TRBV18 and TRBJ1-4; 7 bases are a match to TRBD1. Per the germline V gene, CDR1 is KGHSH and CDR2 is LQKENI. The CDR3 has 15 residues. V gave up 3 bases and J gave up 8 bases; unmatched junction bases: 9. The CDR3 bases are TGTGCCAGCTCACCGGTGAACAGGGGTGGGGAAAAACTGTTTTTT. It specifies CASSPVNRGGEKLFF.

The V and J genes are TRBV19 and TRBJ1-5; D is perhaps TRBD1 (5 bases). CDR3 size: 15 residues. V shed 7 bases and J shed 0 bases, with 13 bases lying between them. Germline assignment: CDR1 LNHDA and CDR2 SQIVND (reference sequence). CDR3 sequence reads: CASTLDSYSNQPQHF. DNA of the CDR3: TGTGCCAGTACCCTCGACAGTTATAGCAATCAGCCCCAGCATTTT.

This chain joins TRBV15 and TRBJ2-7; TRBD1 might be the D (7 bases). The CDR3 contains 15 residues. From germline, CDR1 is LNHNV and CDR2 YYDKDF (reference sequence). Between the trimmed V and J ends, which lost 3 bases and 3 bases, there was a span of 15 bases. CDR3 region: CATSRGGRGDYEQYF. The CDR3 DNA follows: TGTGCCACCAGCAGGGGGGGCAGGGGGGACTACGAGCAGTACTTC.

The CDR3 DNA is TGTGCCAGTAGAAGCGGGAGCTCCTACAATGAGCAGTTCTTC. Translation: CASRSGSSYNEQFF. This sequence joins TRBV19 and TRBJ2-1, with 8 bases lining up with TRBD2. CDR1 LNHDA and CDR2 SQIVND come from the germline V gene (reference sequence). CDR3 length: 14 amino acids. The junction had 1 base not matched to a gene; V was cut back by 6 bases and J by 0 bases.

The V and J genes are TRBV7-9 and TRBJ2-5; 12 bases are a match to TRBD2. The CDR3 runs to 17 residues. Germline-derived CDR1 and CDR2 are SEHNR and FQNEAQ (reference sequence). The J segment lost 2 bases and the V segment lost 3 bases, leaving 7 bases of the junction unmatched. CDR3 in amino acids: CASSFRTSGDRQETQYF. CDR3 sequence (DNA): TGTGCCAGCAGCTTTCGGACTAGCGGGGATAGACAAGAGACCCAGTACTTC.

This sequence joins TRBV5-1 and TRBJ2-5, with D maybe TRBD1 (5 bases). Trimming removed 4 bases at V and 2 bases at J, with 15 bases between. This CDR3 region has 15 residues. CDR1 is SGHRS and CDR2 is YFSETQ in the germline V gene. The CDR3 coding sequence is TGCGCCAGCAGCGCTCAGGGCCCGCTACAAGAGACCCAGTACTTC. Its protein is CASSAQGPLQETQYF.

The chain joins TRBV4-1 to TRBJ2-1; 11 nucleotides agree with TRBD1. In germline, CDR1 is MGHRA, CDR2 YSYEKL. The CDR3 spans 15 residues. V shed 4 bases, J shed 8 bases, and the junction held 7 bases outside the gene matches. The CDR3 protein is CASSPGQGAMYEQFF. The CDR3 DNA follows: TGCGCCAGCAGCCCAGGACAGGGGGCTATGTATGAGCAGTTCTTC.

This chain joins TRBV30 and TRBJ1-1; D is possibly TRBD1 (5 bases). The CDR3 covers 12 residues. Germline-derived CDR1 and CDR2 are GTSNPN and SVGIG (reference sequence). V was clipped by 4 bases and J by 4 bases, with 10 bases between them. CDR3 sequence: CAWIWGGTEAFF. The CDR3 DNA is TGTGCCTGGATTTGGGGGGGCACTGAAGCTTTCTTT.